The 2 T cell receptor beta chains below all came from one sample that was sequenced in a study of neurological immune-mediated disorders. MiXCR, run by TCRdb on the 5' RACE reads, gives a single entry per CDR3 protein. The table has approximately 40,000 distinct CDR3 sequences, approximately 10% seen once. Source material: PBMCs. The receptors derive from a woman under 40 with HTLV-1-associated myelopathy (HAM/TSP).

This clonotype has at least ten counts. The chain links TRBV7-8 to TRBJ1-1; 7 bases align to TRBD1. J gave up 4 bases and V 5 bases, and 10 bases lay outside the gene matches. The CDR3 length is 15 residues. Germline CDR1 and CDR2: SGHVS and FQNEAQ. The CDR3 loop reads CASSPHRGLLTEAFF. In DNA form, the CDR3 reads TGTGCCAGCAGCCCGCACAGGGGCCTCCTCACTGAAGCTTTCTTT. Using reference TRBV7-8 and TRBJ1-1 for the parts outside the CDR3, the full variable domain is GAGVSQSPRYKVAKRGQDVALRCDPISGHVSLFWYQQALGQGPEFLTYFQNEAQLDKSGLPSDRFFAERPEGSVSTLKIQRTQQEDSAVYLCASSPHRGLLTEAFFGQGTRLTVV.

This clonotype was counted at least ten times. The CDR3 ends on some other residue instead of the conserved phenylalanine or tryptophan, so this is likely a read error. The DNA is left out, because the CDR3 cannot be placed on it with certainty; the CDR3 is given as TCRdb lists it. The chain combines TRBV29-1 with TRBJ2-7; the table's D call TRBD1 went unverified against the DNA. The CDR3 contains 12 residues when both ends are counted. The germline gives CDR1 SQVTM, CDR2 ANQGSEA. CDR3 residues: CSVEEGGTGVSL.